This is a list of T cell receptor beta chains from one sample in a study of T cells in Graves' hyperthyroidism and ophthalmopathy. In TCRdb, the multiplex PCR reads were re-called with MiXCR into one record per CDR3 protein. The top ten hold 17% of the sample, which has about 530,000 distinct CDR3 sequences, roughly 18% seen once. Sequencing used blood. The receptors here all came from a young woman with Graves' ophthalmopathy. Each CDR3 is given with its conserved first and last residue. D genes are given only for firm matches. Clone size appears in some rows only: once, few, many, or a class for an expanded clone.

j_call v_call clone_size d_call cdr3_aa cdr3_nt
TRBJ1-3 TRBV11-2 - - CASSISIGQRYYVSGNTIYF TGTGCCAGCAGCATAAGTATCGGCCAGCGGTATTATGTCTCTGGAAACACCATATATTTT
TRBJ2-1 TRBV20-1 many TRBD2 CSATTSGGESYNEQFF TGCAGTGCCACCACTAGCGGGGGGGAGTCGTACAATGAGCAGTTCTTC
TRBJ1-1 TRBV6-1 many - CASSEGKGTEAFF TGTGCCAGCAGTGAAGGAAAGGGCACTGAAGCTTTCTTT
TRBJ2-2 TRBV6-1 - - CASSPRELPTGELFF TGTGCCAGCAGTCCCCGAGAGTTGCCCACCGGGGAGCTGTTTTTT
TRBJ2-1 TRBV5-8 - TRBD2 CASRSQAGGGYNEQFF TGTGCCAGCAGATCCCAGGCGGGAGGAGGTTACAATGAGCAGTTCTTC
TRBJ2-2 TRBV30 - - CAWAKLGVGANTGELFF TGTGCCTGGGCGAAACTAGGGGTAGGGGCGAACACCGGGGAGCTGTTTTTT
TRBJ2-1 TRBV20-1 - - CSARTTGRSYNEQFF TGCAGTGCTAGAACGACAGGTCGGTCCTACAATGAGCAGTTCTTC
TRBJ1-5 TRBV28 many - CASSRSGRSRPQHF TGTGCCAGCAGCAGATCGGGACGGTCAAGGCCCCAGCATTTT
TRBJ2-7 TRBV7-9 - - CASSPGPILPYEQYF TGTGCCAGCAGCCCCGGGCCCATTCTACCCTACGAGCAGTACTTC
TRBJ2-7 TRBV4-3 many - CASSQDPRAGLSYEQYF TGCGCCAGCAGCCAAGACCCCCGGGCCGGGCTCTCCTACGAGCAGTACTTC
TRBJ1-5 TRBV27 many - CANRRQIYSNQPQHF TGTGCCAACAGACGACAGATTTATAGCAATCAGCCCCAGCATTTT
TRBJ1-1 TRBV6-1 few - CASSIGGLVPPEAFF TGTGCCAGCTCCATTGGGGGCCTTGTCCCCCCTGAAGCTTTCTTT
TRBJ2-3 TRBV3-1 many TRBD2 CASSQDTAGGLDTQYF TGTGCCAGCAGCCAAGATACGGCGGGAGGGCTAGATACGCAGTATTTT
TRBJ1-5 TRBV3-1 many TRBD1 CASSQDHRGSNQPQHF TGTGCCAGCAGCCAAGATCACAGGGGCAGCAATCAGCCCCAGCATTTT
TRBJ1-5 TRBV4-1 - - CASSQEDRLNQPQHF TGCGCCAGCAGCCAAGAGGACAGACTAAATCAGCCCCAGCATTTT
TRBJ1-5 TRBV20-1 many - CSARDWGGGGRGQPQHF TGCAGTGCTAGAGATTGGGGTGGTGGGGGCCGAGGACAGCCCCAGCATTTT
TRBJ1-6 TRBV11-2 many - CASSVQGGNSPLHF TGTGCCAGCAGCGTTCAGGGAGGAAATTCACCCCTCCACTTT
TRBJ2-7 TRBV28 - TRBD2 CASSLRLAGAFEQYF TGTGCCAGCAGTCTACGACTAGCGGGGGCCTTCGAGCAGTACTTC
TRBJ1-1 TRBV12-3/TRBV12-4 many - CASSLFSRNTEAFF TGTGCCAGCAGTTTATTCTCCAGGAACACTGAAGCTTTCTTT
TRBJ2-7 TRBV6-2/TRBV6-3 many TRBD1 CASLSTGIHGEEQYF TGTGCCAGCCTCTCGACAGGGATCCATGGGGAGGAGCAGTACTTC
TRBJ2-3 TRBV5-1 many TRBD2 CASSLVAGEGTDTQYF TGCGCCAGCAGCTTGGTAGCGGGAGAGGGCACAGATACGCAGTATTTT
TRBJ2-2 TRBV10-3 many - CAIRTGVDTGELFF TGTGCCATCAGAACAGGAGTAGACACCGGGGAGCTGTTTTTT
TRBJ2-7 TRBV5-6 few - CASSLGPLAVAYEQYF TGTGCCAGCAGCTTGGGCCCGTTAGCGGTAGCCTACGAGCAGTACTTC
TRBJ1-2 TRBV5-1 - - CASSLNGRGVYGYTF TGCGCCAGCAGCTTAAATGGCAGGGGAGTGTATGGCTACACCTTC
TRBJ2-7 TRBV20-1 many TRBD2 CSARGLRGGVYEQYF TGCAGTGCTAGAGGATTGCGGGGGGGTGTCTACGAGCAGTACTTC
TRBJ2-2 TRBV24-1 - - CATSQGSGELFF TGTGCCACCAGTCAGGGCAGCGGGGAGCTGTTTTTT
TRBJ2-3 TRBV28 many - CASRSTEGIGTDTQYF TGTGCCAGCAGGAGCACCGAGGGGATAGGCACAGATACGCAGTATTTT
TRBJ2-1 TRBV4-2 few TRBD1 CASSQDRGLYNEQFF TGTGCCAGCAGCCAGGACAGGGGGCTCTACAATGAGCAGTTCTTC
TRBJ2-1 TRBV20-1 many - CSARRTSQNEQFF TGCAGTGCTAGACGTACTAGCCAAAATGAGCAGTTCTTC
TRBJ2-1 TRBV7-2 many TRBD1 CASSLTGVDEQFF TGTGCCAGCAGCTTGACAGGGGTGGATGAGCAGTTCTTC
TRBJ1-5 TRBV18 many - CASSPVSNQPQHF TGTGCCAGCTCACCAGTGAGCAATCAGCCCCAGCATTTT
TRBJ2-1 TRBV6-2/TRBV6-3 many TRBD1 CASSFGTGQFF TGTGCCAGCAGTTTCGGGACAGGGCAGTTCTTC
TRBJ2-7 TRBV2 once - CASSDVAGSSYEQYF TGTGCCAGCAGTGACGTAGCCGGTTCGTCCTACGAGCAGTACTTC
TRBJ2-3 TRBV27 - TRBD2 CASSLISAGGRDTQYF TGTGCCAGCAGTTTAATCTCGGCGGGAGGGAGAGATACGCAGTATTTT
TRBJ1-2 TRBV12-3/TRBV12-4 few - CASSLGHLLSGNYGHTF TGTGCCAGCAGTTTAGGTCACCTTCTCTCAGGGAACTATGGCCACACCTTC
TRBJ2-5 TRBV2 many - CASSEKASNRETQYF TGTGCCAGCAGTGAAAAGGCTAGTAATAGAGAGACCCAGTACTTC
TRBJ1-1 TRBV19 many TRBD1 CASSTRQGLNTEAFF TGTGCCAGTAGTACAAGACAGGGGTTGAACACTGAAGCTTTCTTT
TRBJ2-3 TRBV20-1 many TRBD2 CSAPVAGPTDTQYF TGCAGTGCTCCAGTAGCGGGACCCACAGATACGCAGTATTTT
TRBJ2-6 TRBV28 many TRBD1 CASRGSGGASGANVLTF TGTGCCAGCAGGGGGTCAGGGGGCGCGTCTGGGGCCAACGTCCTGACTTTC
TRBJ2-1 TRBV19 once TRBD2 CASSIVLAGPYNEQFF TGTGCCAGTAGTATAGTATTAGCGGGCCCATACAATGAGCAGTTCTTC
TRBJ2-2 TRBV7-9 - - CASSWVTGELFF TGTGCCAGCAGCTGGGTCACCGGGGAGCTGTTTTTT
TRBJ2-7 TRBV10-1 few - CASISGEQYF TGCGCCAGCATCAGTGGCGAGCAGTACTTC
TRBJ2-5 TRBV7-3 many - CASSLKSSLGETQYF TGTGCCAGCAGCTTAAAATCCTCTCTGGGAGAGACCCAGTACTTC
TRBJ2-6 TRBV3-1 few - CASSQDPSGANVLTF TGTGCCAGCAGCCAAGACCCTAGTGGGGCCAACGTCCTGACTTTC
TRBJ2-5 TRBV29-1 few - CSVEPRLHQETQYF TGCAGCGTTGAACCTCGATTACACCAAGAGACCCAGTACTTC
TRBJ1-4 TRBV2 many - CASSTEYNEKLFF TGTGCCAGCTCGACAGAGTATAATGAAAAACTGTTTTTT
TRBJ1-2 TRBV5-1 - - CASSLANEMGNYGYTF TGCGCCAGCAGCTTGGCCAATGAGATGGGAAACTATGGCTACACCTTC
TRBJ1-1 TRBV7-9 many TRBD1 CASSLGGQGAEAFF TGTGCCAGCAGCTTAGGGGGACAGGGGGCTGAAGCTTTCTTT
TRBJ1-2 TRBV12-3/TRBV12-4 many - CASSLYANLGKLPNYGYTF TGTGCCAGCAGTTTATACGCTAATTTAGGAAAACTCCCTAACTATGGCTACACCTTC
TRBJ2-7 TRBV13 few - CASSPAERAYEQYF TGTGCCAGCAGCCCCGCGGAGCGGGCCTACGAGCAGTACTTC
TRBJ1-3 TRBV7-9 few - CQTGGPSGNTIYF TGTCAAACGGGCGGACCCTCTGGAAACACCATATATTTT